This T cell receptor (beta chain) originates from a study of blood T cell repertoires in COVID-19. Background on the study: Researchers got acute and convalescent COVID-19 samples from the United States, Italy and Spain. Sample material is recorded as cDNA or gDNA derived from T cells, B-cell-depleted T cells, or PBMCs.

Authors' data handling: Cell counts per sample came from amplifying reference gene primers. Repertoires were generated with immunoSEQ multiplex PCR, while TCRdb's copy carries only in-frame clones and drops some. V and J calls and clone size come straight from that table; D and trimming were deduced from the DNA. Of 250,000 or so clones listed, more than 75% are singletons. This clone has just a few counts. V shed 10 bases, J shed 8 bases, and the junction held 5 bases outside the gene matches. The CDR3 runs 12 residues. Per the germline V gene, CDR1 is MDHEN and CDR2 is SYDVKM. V is TRBV28 and J is TRBJ1-6, with 7 bases aligning to TRBD1. Sequencing input: peripheral blood. This TCR derives from a woman in her seventies with active or convalescent COVID-19. The CDR3 DNA reads TGTGCCACCCGGACAGGAGATTCACCCCTCCACTTT. This encodes CATRTGDSPLHF.